This T cell receptor (beta chain) comes out of a study of beta chain features in type 1 diabetes. Germline-derived CDR1 and CDR2 are MNHNY and SVGAGI (reference sequence). The CDR3 length is 16 residues. The J segment lost 4 bases and the V segment lost 10 bases, leaving 14 bases of the junction unmatched. Sorting based on CD45RO/CCR7/CD25/CD127/CD95/CD27 separated CD4+ naive, central memory, regulatory and stem cell-like memory cells. Sequencing targeted expressed TCRB transcripts, as all isolated RNA had been reverse transcribed. Profiling relied on immunoSEQ multiplex PCR, and the TCRdb table lists in-frame clones only, not all of them. The data hold nearly 350,000 clones, with around 7.6% observed a single time.

V is TRBV6-6 and J is TRBJ2-3, with 10 bases that match TRBD2. Sequencing was performed on central memory CD4+ T cells from blood. The receptor was derived from a woman in her late teens or twenties in good health. CDR3 residues: CATRNVAGGGADTQYF. The CDR3 nucleotides read TGTGCCACCCGTAACGTAGCGGGAGGAGGGGCAGATACGCAGTATTTT.